The source of this T cell receptor (beta chain) is a study of patients and donors after allogeneic stem cell transplantation (TCRdb year 2020). The method was RT-PCR. For sequencing, a NextSeq 550 was employed. TCRdb reprocessing: public reads trimmed at Q25 with fastp, clones called with MiXCR, in-frame beta chains kept. All rows with the same CDR3 protein become a single entry with the most common DNA and genes. This sample gives some 200,000 distinct CDR3 sequences in total; 41% of them show up just once. Jointly, the top ten make up about 35% of the sample. From the germline V gene (reference sequence), CDR1 is LNHNV and CDR2 is YYDKDF. The CDR3, cysteine through phenylalanine, is 13 amino acids long. Only the CDR3 DNA stays, 39 bases, in frame from base 1. The junction carries 8 bases between V and J, which are trimmed by 6 bases and 1 base respectively. For this clonotype: Its specific antigen is unknown. No quality values exist for individual bases; no much larger clone is one base distant.

Sequencing input: blood, either unsorted or a sorted T cell fraction (not recorded which). This sequence uses TRBV15 and TRBJ2-3; the D gene is perhaps TRBD1 or TRBD2, as each covers 5 bases. The receptor was derived from a human donor who was either an allogeneic HSCT recipient or a stem cell or donor lymphocyte infusion donor (not recorded which). It is not recorded whose cells these are; they may come from a transplant donor. The DNA sequence is as follows: TGTGCCACCAGACTAGGGGGCACAGATACGCAGTATTTT. Its coded protein is CATRLGGTDTQYF.